Listed below are T cell receptor beta chains from one sample, sequenced in a study of blood T cell repertoires in COVID-19. The method was immunoSEQ multiplex PCR; TCRdb's version includes in-frame clones alone and lacks a portion of them. This sample yields about 170,000 clones, of which 65% to 80% are seen a single time; 15% to 20% belongs to the top ten. The sequenced sample was PBMCs or T cells enriched from blood (not recorded which). The receptors come from a woman in her 70s in a cohort exposed to, infected with or recovered from COVID-19 (not recorded which). Both conserved end residues are part of each CDR3. A D gene is named only where the DNA matches it firmly. Clone size is shown for a subset of rows, as once, few, many or a class of expanded clone.

J gene | V gene | D gene | clone size | CDR3 DNA | CDR3 protein
TRBJ2-2 | TRBV7-8 | - | - | TGTGCCAGCAGCTTAAACACAGGGCCGAACACCGGGGAGCTGTTTTTT | CASSLNTGPNTGELFF
TRBJ1-5 | TRBV28 | TRBD1 | - | TGTGCCAGCAGACAGGGGAATGCTCAGCCCCAGCATTTT | CASRQGNAQPQHF
TRBJ2-1 | TRBV7-9 | - | - | TGTGCCAGCAGCTTTCATGGTCGCGGGGAGCAGTTCTTC | CASSFHGRGEQFF
TRBJ1-5 | TRBV7-2 | - | - | TGTGCCAGCAGCTTAATCCTAGATCAGCCCCAGCATTTT | CASSLILDQPQHF
TRBJ2-7 | TRBV28 | TRBD1 | - | TGTGCCAGCAGTCCCCCGGGACAGCGGATCCCCATTCACGAGCAGTACTTC | CASSPPGQRIPIHEQYF
TRBJ2-2 | TRBV5-1 | - | - | TGCGCCAGCAGCTTGGGAGGGCCGGGCACCGGGGAGCTGTTTTTT | CASSLGGPGTGELFF
TRBJ2-3 | TRBV3-1/TRBV3-2 | - | - | TGTGCCAGCAGCCCCCGGACACCTCGGGTAACAGATACGCAGTATTTT | CASSPRTPRVTDTQYF
TRBJ1-2 | TRBV28 | - | - | TGTGCCAGCAGTAACACCGTGACAGCTAACTATGGCTACACCTTC | CASSNTVTANYGYTF
TRBJ2-1 | TRBV28 | TRBD2 | - | TGTGCCAGCAGTTTTTTAGCGGGAGCGCGTGAGCAGTTCTTC | CASSFLAGAREQFF
TRBJ1-2 | TRBV28 | TRBD1 | once | TGTGCCAGCAGCCGACCGGGACAGGGAGATTATGGCTACACCTTC | CASSRPGQGDYGYTF
TRBJ1-1 | TRBV19 | - | - | TGTGCCAGTAGTACCCAGGGCCACACTGAAGCTTTCTTT | CASSTQGHTEAFF
TRBJ2-1 | TRBV4-2 | TRBD2 | - | TGTGCCAGCAGCCGTCTCGGTAGCGGGATGGTAGGCAATGAGCAGTTCTTC | CASSRLGSGMVGNEQFF
TRBJ1-1 | TRBV5-1 | - | - | TGCGCCAGCAGCTTGGATTTTGACATTCGGAACACTGAAGCTTTCTTT | CASSLDFDIRNTEAFF
TRBJ2-7 | TRBV6-5 | TRBD2 | - | TGTGCCAGCAGTTCTTTGGCTAGCGGGAAAACCTACGAGCAGTACTTC | CASSSLASGKTYEQYF
TRBJ1-3 | TRBV28 | - | few | TGTGCCAGCATCCAGGGGCAGGGCGGGGGAAACACCATATATTTT | CASIQGQGGGNTIYF
TRBJ2-7 | TRBV7-3 | TRBD2 | once | TGTGCCAGCAGCTTAATGGCTAGCGGCCTTTACGAGCAGTACTTC | CASSLMASGLYEQYF
TRBJ2-5 | TRBV29-1 | - | - | TGCAGCGTTGTTGCCAGGGATAACCAAGAGACCCAGTACTTC | CSVVARDNQETQYF